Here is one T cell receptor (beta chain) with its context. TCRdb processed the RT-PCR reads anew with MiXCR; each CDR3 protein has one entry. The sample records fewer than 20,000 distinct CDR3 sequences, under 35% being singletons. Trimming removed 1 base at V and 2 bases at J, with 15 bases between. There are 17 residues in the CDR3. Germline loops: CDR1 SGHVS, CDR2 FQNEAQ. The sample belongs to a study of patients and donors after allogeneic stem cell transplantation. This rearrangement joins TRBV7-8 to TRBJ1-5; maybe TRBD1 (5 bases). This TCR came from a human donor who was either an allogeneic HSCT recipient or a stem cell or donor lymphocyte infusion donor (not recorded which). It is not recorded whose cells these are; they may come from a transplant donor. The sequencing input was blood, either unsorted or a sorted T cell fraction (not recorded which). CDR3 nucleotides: TGTGCCAGCAGCTTAGGTTTGGGACGTCGAGGCAATCAGCCCCAGCATTTT. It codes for CASSLGLGRRGNQPQHF.